The clone carrying this TCR beta chain was seen ten or more times. Its matching antigen is unknown. This sample is drawn from a study of T-cell reconstitution after alpha-beta-depleted transplantation in children. Study-wide points: Surviving recipient T cells and intrathymic progenitors accounted for some patients' high TCRbeta diversity at day 60. It was newly produced T cells that mostly accounted for T-cell counts and diversity one year after transplant. Several hundred expanded graft clones reportedly were the source of alpha-beta T cells about two months after transplant.

The germline CDR1 and CDR2 sequences are SGHVS and FQNEAQ. The CDR3 has 14 amino acids. V shed 5 bases and J shed 5 bases, with 12 bases lying between them. A library of TCRbeta sequences, prepared with unique molecular identifiers, was generated. TCRdb independently ran MiXCR on the PCR reads; one entry per CDR3 protein. Counted here are 200,000 to 300,000 distinct CDR3 sequences, approximately 8% occurring once; the ten biggest clones make up roughly 6%. The chain has TRBV7-8 and TRBJ1-4; D not resolved. The receptor's source is a male patient between 10 and 17 years old who had a stem cell transplant for acute lymphoblastic leukemia, so the T cells may come from the graft donor. This material consisted of PBMCs, mostly from graft donor cells, taken 180 days after TCRalphabeta/CD19-depleted stem cell transplant. The CDR3 DNA reads as TGTGCCAGCAGCCTCATGGACCGGAATGAAAAACTGTTTTTT. Translating gives CASSLMDRNEKLFF.